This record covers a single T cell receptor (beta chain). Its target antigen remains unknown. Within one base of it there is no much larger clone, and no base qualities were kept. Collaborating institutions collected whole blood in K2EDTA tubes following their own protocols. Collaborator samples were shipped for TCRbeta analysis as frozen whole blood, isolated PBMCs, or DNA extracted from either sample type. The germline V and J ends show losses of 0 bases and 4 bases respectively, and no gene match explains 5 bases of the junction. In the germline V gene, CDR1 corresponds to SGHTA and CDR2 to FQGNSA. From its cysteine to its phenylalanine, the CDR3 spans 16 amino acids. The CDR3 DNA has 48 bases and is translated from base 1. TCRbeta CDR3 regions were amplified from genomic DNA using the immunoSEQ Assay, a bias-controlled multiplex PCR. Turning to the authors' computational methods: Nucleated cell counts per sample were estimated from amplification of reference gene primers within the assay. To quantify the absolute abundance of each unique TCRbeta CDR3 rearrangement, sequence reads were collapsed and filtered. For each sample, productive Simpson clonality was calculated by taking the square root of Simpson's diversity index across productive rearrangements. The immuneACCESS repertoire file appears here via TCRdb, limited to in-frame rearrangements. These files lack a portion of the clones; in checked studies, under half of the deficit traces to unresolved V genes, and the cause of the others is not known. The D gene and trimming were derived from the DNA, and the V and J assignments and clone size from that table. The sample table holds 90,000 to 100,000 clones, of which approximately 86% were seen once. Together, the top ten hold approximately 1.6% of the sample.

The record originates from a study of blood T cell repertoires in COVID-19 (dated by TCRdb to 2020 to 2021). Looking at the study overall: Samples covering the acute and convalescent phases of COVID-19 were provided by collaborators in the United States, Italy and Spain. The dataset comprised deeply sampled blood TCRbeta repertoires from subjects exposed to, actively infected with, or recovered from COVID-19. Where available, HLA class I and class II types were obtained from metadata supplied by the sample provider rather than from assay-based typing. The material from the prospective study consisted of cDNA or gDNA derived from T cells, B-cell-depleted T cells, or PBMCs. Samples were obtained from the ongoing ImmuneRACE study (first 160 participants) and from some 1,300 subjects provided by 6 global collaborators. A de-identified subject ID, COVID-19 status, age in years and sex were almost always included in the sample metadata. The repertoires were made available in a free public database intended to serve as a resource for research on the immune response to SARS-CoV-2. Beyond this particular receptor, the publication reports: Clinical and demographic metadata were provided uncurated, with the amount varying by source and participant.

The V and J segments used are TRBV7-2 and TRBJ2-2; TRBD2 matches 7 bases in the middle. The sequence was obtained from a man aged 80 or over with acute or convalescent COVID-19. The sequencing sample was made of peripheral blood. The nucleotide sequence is TGTGCCAGCAGCTTAGCGTGGACTAGGAGCACCGGGGAGCTGTTTTTT. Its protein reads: CASSLAWTRSTGELFF.